This TCR beta chain comes out of a study of shared clonotypes between healthy human individuals. General study points: It was expected that sequencing depth would affect clonotype sharing among donors.

In regard to this clone: Its antigen remains unknown.

Between the trimmed V and J ends, which lost 3 bases and 5 bases, there was a span of 17 bases. Germline-derived CDR1 and CDR2 are LGHNA and YNFKEQ. The CDR3 is 16 residues long. Using immunoSEQ multiplex PCR, the repertoire was profiled, and TCRdb retains in-frame clones only, with some absent. This sample has approximately 2.5 million clones, with approximately 94% found just once. The source is a man aged 18 to 30 in good health. The sequencing input was naive CD4+ T cells sorted from blood. Sample subset: CD45RA+ positively selected. The chain recombines TRBV4-2 with TRBJ1-5; possible D gene TRBD1, 5 bases. The CDR3 nucleotides are TGTGCCAGCAGCCAGACTCCGACAGCTTTCCATCAGCCCCAGCATTTT. It translates to CASSQTPTAFHQPQHF.